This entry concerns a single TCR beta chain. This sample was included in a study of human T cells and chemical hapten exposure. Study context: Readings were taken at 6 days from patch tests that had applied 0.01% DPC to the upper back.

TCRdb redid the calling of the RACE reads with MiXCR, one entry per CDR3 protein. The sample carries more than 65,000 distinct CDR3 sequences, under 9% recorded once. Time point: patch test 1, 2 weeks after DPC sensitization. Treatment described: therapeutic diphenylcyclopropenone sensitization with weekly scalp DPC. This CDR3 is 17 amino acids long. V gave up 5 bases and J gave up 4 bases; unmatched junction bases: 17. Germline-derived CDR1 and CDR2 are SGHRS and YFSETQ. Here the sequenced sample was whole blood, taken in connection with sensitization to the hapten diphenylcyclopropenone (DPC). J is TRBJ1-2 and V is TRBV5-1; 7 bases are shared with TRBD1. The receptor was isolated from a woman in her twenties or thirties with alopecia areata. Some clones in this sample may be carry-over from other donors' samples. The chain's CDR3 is CASRAGGSSPPGYGYTF. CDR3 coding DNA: TGCGCCAGCAGGGCAGGGGGATCTAGCCCCCCGGGCTATGGCTACACCTTC.